These 7 T cell receptor beta chains share one sample of origin, sequenced in a study of cytotoxic CD8 clonotypes in ibrutinib-treated CLL. Repertoires were generated with immunoSEQ multiplex PCR, while TCRdb's copy carries only in-frame clones and drops some. The sample records about 120,000 clones, 50% to 65% being singletons. The sequences come from PBMCs, collected after 24 months of ibrutinib treatment. The receptors derive from a human donor with chronic lymphocytic leukemia.

The V gene is TRBV30, the J gene TRBJ2-1; D remains ambiguous. Looked up from germline, CDR1 is GTSNPN and CDR2 is SVGIG (reference sequence). V lost 1 base and J 8 bases, leaving 18 bases between the germline ends. CDR3 length equals 15 residues. This CDR3 reads CAWSGLGSNIDEQFF. The DNA of the CDR3 is TGTGCCTGGAGTGGGTTAGGGTCGAATATCGATGAGCAGTTCTTC.

This clone turned up a few times. This chain links TRBV2 with TRBJ2-1; D unresolved. Germline CDR1 and CDR2: SNHLY and FYNNEI. The ends were cut back, 7 bases at V and 6 bases at J, with 13 bases in the middle. The CDR3 consists of 13 residues. CDR3: CASNERIFNEQFF. The CDR3 bases are TGTGCCAGCAACGAACGAATCTTCAATGAGCAGTTCTTC.

This rearrangement joins TRBV11-3 to TRBJ2-7; TRBD2 aligns across 7 bases. Germline values: CDR1 SGHNT, CDR2 YENEEA. V shed 5 bases, J shed 6 bases, and the junction held 7 bases outside the gene matches. The CDR3 loop spans 13 amino acids. CDR3 region: CASSHGLDGEQYF. CDR3 bases: TGTGCCAGCAGCCACGGACTAGACGGCGAGCAGTACTTC.

The chain links TRBV7-6 to TRBJ2-1; 11 bases line up with TRBD2. Germline assignment: CDR1 SGHVS and CDR2 FNYEAQ. V was pared by 4 bases and J by 4 bases, with 15 bases of the junction left unmatched. The CDR3 has 19 amino acids. The CDR3 nucleotides read TGTGCCAGCAGCTCGACCGTACTTAGCGGGGGGGCAGGATACAATGAGCAGTTCTTC. Its protein product is CASSSTVLSGGAGYNEQFF. The variable domain in full, with the rest retrieved from reference TRBV7-6 and TRBJ2-1, is GAGVSQSPRYKVTKRGQDVALRCDPISGHVSLYWYRQALGQGPEFLTYFNYEAQQDKSGLPNDRFSAERPEGSISTLTIQRTEQRDSAMYRCASSSTVLSGGAGYNEQFFGPGTRLTVL.

The table lists this clone with a few counts. The chain joins TRBV23-1 to TRBJ2-5; maybe TRBD1 (7 bases). TRBV23-1 is treated as an ORF (open reading frame) with a function not yet certain. The CDR3 is 21 amino acids. V shed 3 bases and J shed 2 bases, with 31 bases lying between them. The CDR3 DNA reads TGCGCCAGCAGTCATCCCGCAGGGGGGCCAAGGCGGGTCCGTGGGCAAGAGACCCAGTACTTC. Protein sequence: CASSHPAGGPRRVRGQETQYF.

The rearrangement links TRBV15 to TRBJ2-7; D is possibly TRBD1 (6 bases). Germline values: CDR1 LNHNV, CDR2 YYDKDF (reference sequence). V shed 4 bases and J shed 0 bases, with 16 bases lying between them. This CDR3 region has 16 residues. As DNA, the CDR3 is TGTGCCACCAGCATACTACACAGGGTAAGCTCCTACGAGCAGTACTTC. Translated: CATSILHRVSSYEQYF. Filled out from reference TRBV15 and TRBJ2-7, the complete variable domain reads DAMVIQNPRYQVTQFGKPVTLSCSQTLNHNVMYWYQQKSSQAPKLLFHYYDKDFNNEADTPDNFQSRRPNTSFCFLDIRSPGLGDTAMYLCATSILHRVSSYEQYFGPGTRLTVT.

CDR3 residues: CASSLDSPNSPLHF. The CDR3 DNA follows: TGCGCCAGCAGCTTGGACAGCCCCAATTCACCCCTCCACTTT. The rearrangement joins TRBV5-1 to TRBJ1-6; D is ambiguous. V lost 0 bases, J lost 7 bases, and 8 bases lay in between. Germline CDR1 is SGHRS and CDR2 is YFSETQ. This CDR3 contains 14 residues.